This TCR beta chain was identified during a study of cytomegalovirus exposure and HLA in healthy donors. Across the study: Tens of millions of unique TCR sequences came from HLA-typed donors in an early release. Study-level findings and limits: Roughly uniform depth of sequencing across donors was assumed in presence/absence analyses. Among TCR beta chains of equal frequency, HLA-associated ones were more clonally expanded in a later analysis.

V trimming: 2 bases; J trimming: 4 bases; junction bases outside the gene matches: 7. Germline CDR1 reads LNHDA; CDR2 reads SQIVND (reference sequence). This CDR3 contains 16 residues. The study ran its PCR with 60 Vbeta and 13 Jbeta primers. Libraries were prepared by immunoSEQ multiplex PCR; TCRdb keeps only in-frame clonotypes and omits some of them. The sample table sets out 30,000 to 40,000 clones. To note about this clone: The antigen remains unidentified.

Sequencing was performed on PBMCs. This receptor was taken from a woman in her 40s in good health and CMV-seropositive. The rearrangement uses TRBV19 and TRBJ1-5; 8 positions agree with TRBD1. This CDR3 is CASSITGTGKNQPQHF. CDR3 DNA: TGTGCCAGTAGTATAACCGGGACAGGAAAGAATCAGCCCCAGCATTTT.